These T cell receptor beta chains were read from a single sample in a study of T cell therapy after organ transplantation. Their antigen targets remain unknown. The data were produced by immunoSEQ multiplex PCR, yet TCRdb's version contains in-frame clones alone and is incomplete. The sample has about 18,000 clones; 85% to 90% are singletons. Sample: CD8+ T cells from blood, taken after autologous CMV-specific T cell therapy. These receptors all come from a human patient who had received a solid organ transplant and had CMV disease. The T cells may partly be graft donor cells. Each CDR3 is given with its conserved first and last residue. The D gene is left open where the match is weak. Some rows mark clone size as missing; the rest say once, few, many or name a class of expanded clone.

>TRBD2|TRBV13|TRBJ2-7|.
TGTGCCAGCAGCTTCAGCGGGGGCTACGAGCAGTACTTC
CASSFSGGYEQYF
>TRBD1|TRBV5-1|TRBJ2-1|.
TGCGCCAGCAGCCTACACAGGGGCCTTAGCAATGAGCAGTTCTTC
CASSLHRGLSNEQFF
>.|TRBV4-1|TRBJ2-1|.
TGCGCCAGCAGGCAGAGTGGGGGGCCCTCCTACAATGAGCAGTTCTTC
CASRQSGGPSYNEQFF
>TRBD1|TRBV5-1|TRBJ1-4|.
TGCGCCAGCAGGAGGGACAGTTATAATGAAAAACTGTTTTTT
CASRRDSYNEKLFF
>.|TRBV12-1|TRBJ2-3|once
TGTGCCAGCAGAACCTCGCACGACAGGCCCCACGGAGATACGCAGTATTTT
CASRTSHDRPHGDTQYF
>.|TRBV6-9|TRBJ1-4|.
TGTGCCAGCACCGCTAATGAAAAACTGTTTTTT
CASTANEKLFF
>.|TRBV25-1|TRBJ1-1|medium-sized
TGTGCCAGCGGATCTCTCGGTAGGGACACTGAAGCTTTCTTT
CASGSLGRDTEAFF
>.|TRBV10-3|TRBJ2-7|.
TGTGCCATCAGCTCGTCGGAGGGCCCCTACGAGCAGTACTTC
CAISSSEGPYEQYF
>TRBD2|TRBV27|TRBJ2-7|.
TGTGCCAGCAGTTTGAGCGGGACCTCCTACGAGCAGTACTTC
CASSLSGTSYEQYF
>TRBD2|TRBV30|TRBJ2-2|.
TGTGCCTGGGGGGGCGGGAGGGCAGGCGGGGAGCTGTTTTTT
CAWGGGRAGGELFF
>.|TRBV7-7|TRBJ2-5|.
TGTGCTAGCAGCTTATCCCGGGTAGGGGCCGGGGAGACCCAGTACTTC
CASSLSRVGAGETQYF
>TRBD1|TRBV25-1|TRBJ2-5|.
TGTGCCAGCAGTGACTACAGGGGGGAGACCCAGTACTTC
CASSDYRGETQYF
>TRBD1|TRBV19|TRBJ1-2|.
TGTGCCAGTAGTAGACAGGGGGCCTACTATGGCTACACCTTC
CASSRQGAYYGYTF
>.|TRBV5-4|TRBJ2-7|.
TGTGCCAGCACCTCATCCGGGGCCCTCTACGAGCAGTACTTC
CASTSSGALYEQYF
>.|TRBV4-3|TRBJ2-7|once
TGCGCCAGCAGCCAAGAACAGCGGGTTTACGAGCAGTACTTC
CASSQEQRVYEQYF
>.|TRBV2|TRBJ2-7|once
TGTGCCAGCAAGGGCTACGAGCAGTACTTC
CASKGYEQYF
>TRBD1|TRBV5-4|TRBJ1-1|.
TGTGCCAGCAGCCTCGGACAGGGAGGCACTGAAGCTTTCTTT
CASSLGQGGTEAFF
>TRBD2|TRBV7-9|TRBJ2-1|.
TGTGCCAGCAGCCAAGTACTAGCGGGGGCCCTGAGCAATGAGCAGTTCTTC
CASSQVLAGALSNEQFF
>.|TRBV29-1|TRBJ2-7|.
TGCAGCGTCAGAGAGAGCTCCTACGAGCAGTACTTC
CSVRESSYEQYF
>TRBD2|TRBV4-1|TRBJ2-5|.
TGCGCCAGCAGCCTAGGACTAGCGGGGAAAGAGACCCAGTACTTC
CASSLGLAGKETQYF
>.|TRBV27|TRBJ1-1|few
TGTGCCAGCAGTTTCAGGGAACATTTCGAAGCTTTCTTT
CASSFREHFEAFF
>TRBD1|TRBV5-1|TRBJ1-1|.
TGCGCCAGCAGTCCAGGGGGCGGGATACAGAACACTGAAGCTTTCTTT
CASSPGGGIQNTEAFF
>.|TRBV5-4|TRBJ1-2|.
TGTGCCAGCACTGTACCTTACCTCGATGGCTACACCTTC
CASTVPYLDGYTF
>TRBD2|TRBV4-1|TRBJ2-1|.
TGCGCCAGCAGCCAAGCGTGGGAGGGCCAAATGTACAATGAGCAGTTCTTC
CASSQAWEGQMYNEQFF
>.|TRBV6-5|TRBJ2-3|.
TGTGCCAGCCGTCAATTCGACTTAAGCACAGATACGCAGTATTTT
CASRQFDLSTDTQYF
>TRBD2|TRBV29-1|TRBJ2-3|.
TGCAGCGTTGAAGGGTGGGGACTAGCGGGAGACACAGATACGCAGTATTTT
CSVEGWGLAGDTDTQYF
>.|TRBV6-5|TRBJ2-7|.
TGTGCCAGCAGTTACGGTCGAGCCGGGAGAGTGTACGAGCAGTACTTC
CASSYGRAGRVYEQYF
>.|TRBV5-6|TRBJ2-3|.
TGTGCCAGCAGCTTGGGAGGGTTACCAGATACGCAGTATTTT
CASSLGGLPDTQYF
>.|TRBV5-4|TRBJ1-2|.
TGTGCCAGCAGCTTGTGGGGTGACTACACCTTC
CASSLWGDYTF
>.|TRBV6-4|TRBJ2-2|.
TGTGCCAGCAGCGCTGGGAACACCGGGGAGCTGTTTTTT
CASSAGNTGELFF
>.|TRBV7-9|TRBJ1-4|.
TGTGCCAGCAGCCCCGCCCCAAGAGGGTTGAGTGAAAAACTGTTTTTT
CASSPAPRGLSEKLFF
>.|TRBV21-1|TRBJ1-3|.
TGTGCCAGCAGCAAAGCGGCGATAAGCTCTGGAAACACCATATATTTT
CASSKAAISSGNTIYF
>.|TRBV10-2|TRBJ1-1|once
TGCGCCAGCAGTGAGACGTGGAGTGAAGCTTTCTTT
CASSETWSEAFF
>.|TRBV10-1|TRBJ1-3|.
TGCGCCAGCAGTGACCGGACATTCCCTGGAAACACCATATATTTT
CASSDRTFPGNTIYF
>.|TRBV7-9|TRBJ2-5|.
TGTGCCAGCAGACAAGGGACGGACCAAGAGACCCAGTACTTC
CASRQGTDQETQYF
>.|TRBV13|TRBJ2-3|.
TGTGCCAGCAGCTTCCGAGATACGCAGTATTTT
CASSFRDTQYF
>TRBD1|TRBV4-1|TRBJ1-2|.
TGCGCCAGCAGCCAAGACGACAGGGGGTATGGCTACACCTTC
CASSQDDRGYGYTF
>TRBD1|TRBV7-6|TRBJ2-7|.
TGTGCCAGCAGCTTAGGACAGGGGTTTCTGTACGAGCAGTACTTC
CASSLGQGFLYEQYF
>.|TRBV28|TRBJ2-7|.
TGTGCCAGCAGAAAGGGACGGGACTCCTACGAGCAGTACTTC
CASRKGRDSYEQYF
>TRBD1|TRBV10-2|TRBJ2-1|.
TGCGCCGCAGGGGGCAGGGCCCATTTTCCTGGCAATGAGCAGTTCTTC
CAAGGRAHFPGNEQFF
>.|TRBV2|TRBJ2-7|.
TGTGCCAGCAGCCCTACTAGCACCTACGAGCAGTACTTC
CASSPTSTYEQYF
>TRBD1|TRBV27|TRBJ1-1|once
TGTGCCAGCAGTCCCGGACAGGAGGGCACTGAAGCTTTCTTT
CASSPGQEGTEAFF
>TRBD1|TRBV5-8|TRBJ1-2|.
TGTGCCAGCAGCTTGCTTCCGGGGACAGGGGGCGTCTATGGCTACACCTTC
CASSLLPGTGGVYGYTF
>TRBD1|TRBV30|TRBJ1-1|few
TGTGCCTGGAACAGGGGGGGGAACACTGAAGCTTTCTTT
CAWNRGGNTEAFF
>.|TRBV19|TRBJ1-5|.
TGTGCCAGTAGTATAGAAAATCAGCCCCAGCATTTT
CASSIENQPQHF
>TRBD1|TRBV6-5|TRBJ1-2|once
TGTGCCAGCAGTTACGACGCACAGGGGATCAGGGGCTACACCTTC
CASSYDAQGIRGYTF
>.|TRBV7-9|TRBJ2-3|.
TGTGCCAGCAGCCCCCCCGGGATCAGCACAGATACGCAGTATTTT
CASSPPGISTDTQYF
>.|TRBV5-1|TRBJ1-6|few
TGCGCCAGCAGCTCCAAGTGGTGGACAGTGCCTGGGTCCCTCCACTTT
CASSSKWWTVPGSLHF
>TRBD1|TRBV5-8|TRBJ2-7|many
TGTGCCAGCAGCTTGGGGGGACAGGGGGTTTTTGAGCAGTACTTC
CASSLGGQGVFEQYF